These 18 T cell receptor beta chains were all obtained from the same sample, sequenced in a study of blood T cell repertoires in COVID-19. Assay: immunoSEQ multiplex PCR; the TCRdb copy retains only in-frame clones and omits some. This sample carries about 370,000 clones, around 92% of them seen once, and the ten largest clones take approximately 3%. The source material was peripheral blood. The origin of the receptors is a woman aged 30 to 39 with COVID-19, enrolled during active disease.

V and J are TRBV6-6 and TRBJ2-7, with 8 bases fitting TRBD2. Germline assignment: CDR1 MNHNY and CDR2 SVGAGI (reference sequence). The V and J ends lost 0 bases and 7 bases, in that order; junction bases with no gene match: 5. The CDR3 has 14 amino acids. The CDR3 coding sequence is TGTGCCAGCAGTTACTCGAGCCCTAGCGGGGAGCAGTACGTC. Encoded protein: CASSYSSPSGEQYV.

This clone was picked up a small number of times. This rearrangement joins TRBV4-1 to TRBJ2-1, with D possibly matching TRBD1 (6 bases). From germline, CDR1 is MGHRA and CDR2 YSYEKL. The CDR3 is 16 residues long. Trimming took 1 base from V and 3 from J, leaving 13 bases between them. This CDR3 reads CASSQGQGQVYNEQFF. The CDR3 DNA is TGCGCCAGCAGCCAAGGTCAGGGGCAAGTCTACAATGAGCAGTTCTTC.

The rearrangement links TRBV7-2 to TRBJ2-3; tentative D call: TRBD1 (5 bases). Germline V CDR1 and CDR2: SGHTA, FQGNSA. The CDR3 loop spans 16 amino acids. V was shortened by 5 bases and J by 0 bases, with 15 bases between the two germline ends. The CDR3 bases are TGTGCCAGCAGCCGTAACCAGGGAAGTAGCACAGATACGCAGTATTTT. Translated: CASSRNQGSSTDTQYF.

This clone was recorded a few times. This rearrangement joins TRBV5-5 to TRBJ1-2, with 9 bases fitting TRBD1. The CDR3 contains 17 residues. CDR1 is SGHKS and CDR2 is YYEKEE in the germline V gene (reference sequence). The J segment lost 8 bases and the V segment lost 5 bases, leaving 19 bases of the junction unmatched. The CDR3 here is CASRSWAKQGAGGGYTF. The CDR3 bases are TGTGCCAGCAGGTCTTGGGCAAAACAGGGGGCCGGGGGAGGCTACACCTTC.

This clone has just one count. The chain employs TRBV4-1 and TRBJ2-7; 8 bases are shared with TRBD1. The V segment lost 4 bases and the J segment 3 bases; nucleotides outside the gene matches: 23. The V gene's germline CDR1 is MGHRA and CDR2 YSYEKL. The CDR3 loop spans 20 amino acids. The CDR3, as DNA: TGCGCCAGCAGCCCTAAGCAGAGGACAGGGCGTCGTATTAATGACTACGAGCAGTACTTC. As protein: CASSPKQRTGRRINDYEQYF.

CDR3 residues: CASSQYRGHTMNTEAFF. The CDR3, as DNA: TGTGCCAGCAGCCAATACAGGGGGCATACAATGAACACTGAAGCTTTCTTT. The rearrangement joins TRBV6-2 or TRBV6-3 to TRBJ1-1; 9 bases line up with TRBD1. The CDR3 extends over 17 amino acids. V gave up 6 bases and J gave up 0 bases; unmatched junction bases: 11. Germline V gives CDR1 MNHEY, CDR2 SVGEGT.

The chain is built from TRBV3-1 (or the pseudogene TRBV3-2) and TRBJ1-1; D uncertain. The V end was cut by 1 base, the J end by 1 base, with 16 bases between. This CDR3 is built from 17 residues. Germline CDR1 and CDR2: LGHDT and YNNKEL (reference sequence). CDR3 sequence: CASSQGNSGKENTEAFF. The CDR3 DNA reads as TGTGCCAGCAGCCAAGGCAACAGCGGAAAGGAGAACACTGAAGCTTTCTTT.

The CDR3 bases are TGTGCCAGTAGTCCCTATGCCGATACGCAGTATTTT. It is translated as CASSPYADTQYF. The chain employs TRBV19 and TRBJ2-3; D gene unclear. Germline V lookup: CDR1 LNHDA, CDR2 SQIVND (reference sequence). V lost 5 bases and J lost 6, with 9 bases in between. The CDR3 is made up of 12 amino acids.

The J gene is TRBJ2-7, the V gene TRBV28; 7 nucleotides line up with TRBD2. Germline CDR1 reads MDHEN; CDR2 reads SYDVKM. The CDR3 is 13 residues long. With 2 bases clipped from V and 3 bases from J, the junction kept 1 base outside the gene matches. CDR3 region: CASSLGGGYEQYF. For the CDR3, the DNA is TGTGCCAGCAGTTTAGGGGGGGGCTACGAGCAGTACTTC.

V is TRBV5-1 and J is TRBJ2-7; no reliable D call. V gave up 4 bases and J gave up 4 bases, with 21 bases separating them. Per germline, CDR1 SGHRS and CDR2 YFSETQ. The CDR3 runs 16 residues. Written as DNA, the CDR3 is TGCGCCAGCAGCGCACCGACTGGTTATATACGATACGAGCAGTACTTC. Protein sequence: CASSAPTGYIRYEQYF. The entire variable domain, with the rest obtained from reference TRBV5-1 and TRBJ2-7, is as follows: KAGVTQTPRYLIKTRGQQVTLSCSPISGHRSVSWYQQTPGQGLQFLFEYFSETQRNKGNFPGRFSGRQFSNSRSEMNVSTLELGDSALYLCASSAPTGYIRYEQYFGPGTRLTVT.

This clone occurred a few times. V is TRBV7-9 and J is TRBJ2-7; a possible D gene is TRBD2 (5 bases). This CDR3 region has 12 residues. CDR1 is SEHNR and CDR2 is FQNEAQ in the germline V gene (reference sequence). V gave up 2 bases and J gave up 5 bases, with 7 bases separating them. CDR3 coding DNA: TGTGCCAGCAGCTTAAGGCGGGACGAGCAGTACTTC. Translating gives CASSLRRDEQYF.

V and J are TRBV10-2 and TRBJ2-3; 11 bases align to TRBD2. Germline CDR1 is WSHSY and CDR2 is SAAADI. V lost 0 bases to trimming and J lost 5 bases; unmatched junction nucleotides: 4. This CDR3 spans 16 amino acids. CDR3 nucleotide sequence: TGCGCCAGCAGTGAGTCGACTAGCGGGATAGGAGATACGCAGTATTTT. Translation gives CASSESTSGIGDTQYF.

This chain uses TRBV5-4 with TRBJ2-2; TRBD2 aligns across 11 bases. Looked up from germline, CDR1 is SGHNT and CDR2 is YYREEE (reference sequence). Trimming at V came to 0 bases and at J to 6 bases, leaving 7 bases not matched to a gene. The CDR3 contains 17 residues. CDR3 amino acids: CASSLVAGGVFPGELFF. In nucleotides, the CDR3 is TGTGCCAGCAGCTTGGTAGCGGGAGGGGTATTCCCCGGGGAGCTGTTTTTT.

The CDR3 region is CASSQFACGQRVEQYV. In nucleotides, the CDR3 is TGCGCCAGCAGTCAATTTGCTTGCGGGCAGCGGGTCGAGCAGTACGTC. The V gene is TRBV23-1, the J gene TRBJ2-7, with D perhaps TRBD2 (6 bases). TRBV23-1 qualifies as an ORF whose function is uncertain. Trimming took off 1 base at V and 6 bases at J, with 19 bases between the two ends. This CDR3 has 16 amino acids.

This chain connects TRBV28 to TRBJ2-5; 8 nucleotides align to TRBD1. CDR3 size: 15 residues. CDR1 MDHEN and CDR2 SYDVKM come from the germline V gene. The ends lost 2 bases at V and 2 bases at J; junction bases unmatched: 4. The CDR3 sequence: CASSLRQGRQETQYF. DNA of the CDR3: TGTGCCAGCAGTTTAAGACAGGGGCGACAAGAGACCCAGTACTTC.

This chain connects TRBV28 to TRBJ1-5; D not resolved. CDR1 is MDHEN and CDR2 is SYDVKM in the germline V gene. V lost 7 bases to trimming and J lost 11 bases, with 12 bases between them. This CDR3 region has 11 residues. CDR3 sequence: CASTSPLTQHF. The CDR3 nucleotides are TGTGCCAGCACCTCCCCCCTAACCCAGCATTTT.

Only one count was recorded for this clone. The J gene is TRBJ1-6, the V gene TRBV30; TRBD1 is a possible D gene (5 bases). With 3 bases removed from V and 7 bases from J, the gap between germline ends came to 22 bases. Germline V gene lookup returns CDR1 GTSNPN and CDR2 SVGIG (reference sequence). This CDR3 comprises 17 residues. CDR3 sequence reads: CAWRILGGGSWNSPLHF. The CDR3 DNA reads TGTGCCTGGAGAATCCTCGGGGGAGGTAGTTGGAATTCACCCCTCCACTTT.

The chain joins TRBV5-1 to TRBJ2-5, with D possibly matching TRBD1 (5 bases). Trimming took 0 bases from V and 5 from J, leaving 11 bases between them. The CDR3 has 14 residues. The germline V gene has CDR1 SGHRS and CDR2 YFSETQ. CDR3 sequence (DNA): TGCGCCAGCAGCTTGGAGGGGCCAGCCGAGACCCAGTACTTC. Protein product: CASSLEGPAETQYF.